This TCR beta chain was profiled in a study of T cells after yellow fever vaccination (dated by TCRdb to the late 2010s). Regarding the research as a whole: The SMART-Seq v4 Ultra Low Input RNA kit was used to prepare libraries from fractions with low cell numbers. Bulk TCR alpha and beta repertoires were sequenced longitudinally to track T-cell clones before and after primary and booster YFV17D yellow fever vaccination. The cohort comprised two healthy male donors, one aged 18 to 30 and one aged 30 to 40 years. Blood samples were taken at several timepoints before and after primary and secondary immunization, and bulk PBMC replicates and cell subsets were isolated.

Beyond this particular receptor, the publication reports: FACS-sorted repertoires could contain abundant contaminating clonotypes from the bulk population, so computational filtering was required. The secondary T-cell response was weaker than the primary response but faster, peaking on day 5 instead of day 15. After the booster, most clones that had expanded after primary vaccination were detected again (over 95% of CD4 and 88% of CD8), suggesting broad maintenance of memory. A small fraction of clonotypes appeared in both the CD4 and CD8 compartments, likely as a result of convergent recombination. Because only a couple of donors were included in the study, the extent to which the findings can be generalized is limited.

Sequences WNHNN (CDR1) and SYGVQD (CDR2) are obtained from the germline V gene (reference sequence). Including cysteine and phenylalanine, the CDR3 has 14 amino acids. Just CDR3 DNA is preserved here, 42 bases in frame from base 1. Between the V and J ends, shortened by 0 bases and 5 bases respectively, the junction contains 10 bases. This specimen's treatment or condition label, interpreted: live attenuated yellow fever vaccine strain. PBMCs were isolated from peripheral blood using a standard Ficoll-Paque protocol. CD4 and CD8 T-cell fractions were isolated with Dynabeads CD4 and CD8 positive selection kits. TriZol was used to extract RNA from bulk PBMCs, from CD4 and CD8 fractions, and from dextramer-positive and dextramer-negative fractions. TCR cDNA was made using 5'RACE template switching, a step that added a universal primer site and unique molecular identifiers. Priming for cDNA synthesis came from both the TCR alpha and TCR beta constant segments. Two PCR steps were used to amplify libraries, with sample barcodes and sequencing adapters being added in the second step. Sequencing of libraries was done on Illumina HiSeq 2500 (2x100 bp) or NovaSeq (2x150 bp). The study's processing was this. MIGEC handled demultiplexing of reads and collapsing into UMI consensus sequences, while MiXCR performed V(D)J alignment. Vaccine-responding clonotypes were defined with edgeR using replicate PBMC samples, requiring FDR below 0.01 and a log2 fold change above 5 up to day 15. CD4 or CD8 identity was assigned to each bulk clonotype according to whether the clonotype was present at higher abundance in the sequenced CD4 repertoire or the sequenced CD8 repertoire. Starting from the raw public reads, TCRdb applied fastp trimming at Q25, assembled clones with MiXCR and retained in-frame beta chains. Records with the same CDR3 protein are collapsed into one entry carrying the most frequent genes and DNA. TCRdb, not the authors, supplied the V and J calls. Counted in this sample were approximately 300,000 distinct CDR3 sequences; roughly 13% of them appeared once. Roughly 0.5% of the sample is taken by the ten largest.

About this clonotype itself: This clone's antigen is unknown. No qualities accompany the bases; no much larger clone lies one base away.

The chain links TRBV10-1 with TRBJ1-1; the D gene assignment is ambiguous. Sequenced here: CD4+ T cells sorted from PBMCs, sampled 45 days after the yellow fever booster vaccination. This receptor was identified in a man aged 25-45 years who received the YFV17D yellow fever vaccine. Here the CDR3 is given as CASSESEVGTEAFF. The nucleotides read TGCGCCAGCAGTGAGTCGGAGGTAGGGACTGAAGCTTTCTTT.